One sample yielded the 27 T cell receptor beta chains listed below, sequenced in a study of CD8 T cells in Susac syndrome. Random-hexamer reverse transcription was applied to 0.5 to 1 ug RNA. TCRdb ran MiXCR on the immunoSEQ multiplex PCR reads and lists one entry per CDR3 protein. This sample has 150,000 to 180,000 distinct CDR3 sequences; about 95% occur once, and the top ten carry approximately 0.17%. The sample consisted of CD4+ T cells from PBMCs. The receptors originated from a human donor with Susac syndrome.

The chain combines TRBV15 with TRBJ1-2; no definite D call. V lost 3 bases and J 4 bases, leaving 15 bases between the germline ends. CDR1 LNHNV and CDR2 YYDKDF come from the germline V gene (reference sequence). This CDR3 is built from 15 residues. CDR3 loop: CATSSSPADVYGYTF. The CDR3 DNA follows: TGTGCCACCAGCAGCTCCCCGGCAGACGTCTATGGCTACACCTTC.

The table lists this clonotype with a count of one. The chain uses TRBV3-1 and TRBJ2-5, with D hard to call. This CDR3 is built from 13 residues. The germline V gene has CDR1 LGHDT and CDR2 YNNKEL (reference sequence). Trimming removed 3 bases at V and 1 base at J, with 6 bases between. DNA of the CDR3: TGTGCCAGCAGCCACCAGGTCCAAGAGACCCAGTACTTC. Its protein product is CASSHQVQETQYF.

The chain employs TRBV20-1 and TRBJ1-6; tentatively, D is TRBD1 (6 bases). V lost 5 bases and J 7 bases, leaving 15 bases between the germline ends. Per the germline V gene, CDR1 is DFQATT and CDR2 is SNEGSKA (reference sequence). This CDR3 region has 14 residues. As DNA, the CDR3 is TGCAGTGCTCCCCCCGGACAGTTCAATTCACCCCTCCACTTT. Its translation is CSAPPGQFNSPLHF.

This chain uses TRBV19 with TRBJ1-2, with TRBD1 matching over 8 bases. The germline V gene has CDR1 LNHDA and CDR2 SQIVND (reference sequence). The V and J ends lost 5 bases and 4 bases, in that order; junction bases with no gene match: 6. The CDR3 contains 14 residues. The CDR3 protein is CASSLTGQAYGYTF. CDR3 coding DNA: TGTGCCAGTAGTCTGACGGGACAGGCCTATGGCTACACCTTC. The full variable domain, completed using reference TRBV19 and TRBJ1-2, is DGGITQSPKYLFRKEGQNVTLSCEQNLNHDAMYWYRQDPGQGLRLIYYSQIVNDFQKGDIAEGYSVSREKKESFPLTVTSAQKNPTAFYLCASSLTGQAYGYTFGSGTRLTVV.

The CDR3 loop is CSASGRVTDTQYF. The CDR3 DNA sequence: TGCAGTGCTAGCGGAAGGGTCACAGATACGCAGTATTTT. This sequence joins TRBV20-1 and TRBJ2-3, with D unclear. V was pared by 3 bases and J by 2 bases, with 9 bases between. The CDR3 consists of 13 residues. In germline, CDR1 is DFQATT, CDR2 SNEGSKA (reference sequence).

This chain connects TRBV27 to TRBJ1-5; the match to TRBD1 covers 7 bases. The germline V gene has CDR1 MNHEY and CDR2 SMNVEV (reference sequence). Trimming at V came to 4 bases and at J to 5 bases, leaving 8 bases not matched to a gene. The CDR3 covers 15 residues. The CDR3 spells CASSSGTVEYQPQHF. The CDR3 DNA is TGTGCCAGCAGTTCCGGGACAGTAGAATATCAGCCCCAGCATTTT.

The genes are TRBV25-1 and TRBJ1-1, with TRBD1 as a possible D gene (5 bases). V dropped 1 base and J dropped 8 bases, with 8 bases sitting between them. The length of the CDR3 is 12 residues. Germline V gives CDR1 MGHDK, CDR2 SYGVNS. The chain's CDR3 is CASSESGGEAFF. CDR3 sequence (DNA): TGTGCCAGCAGTGAATCGGGGGGGGAAGCTTTCTTT.

V usage is TRBV12-3 or TRBV12-4 and J usage is TRBJ1-6, with a possible D match to TRBD1 (5 bases). Trimming shortened V by 3 bases and J by 7 bases, and 10 bases separated the two germline ends. The CDR3 sequence is 14 residues long. The CDR3 sequence is CASSLSRDNSPLHF. The CDR3 nucleotides read TGTGCCAGCAGTTTGAGCAGGGACAATTCACCCCTCCACTTT.

The chain combines TRBV18 with TRBJ2-2; D call uncertain. The CDR3 sequence is 16 residues long. The V end was cut by 0 bases, the J end by 2 bases, with 10 bases between. Germline V lookup: CDR1 KGHSH, CDR2 LQKENI. The CDR3 region is CASSPPSGDNTGELFF. The CDR3 DNA sequence: TGTGCCAGCTCACCACCGTCAGGAGATAACACCGGGGAGCTGTTTTTT.

This chain connects TRBV6-5 to TRBJ2-5; D remains ambiguous. The CDR3 consists of 15 residues. Germline CDR1 is MNHEY and CDR2 is SVGAGI. Trimming removed 5 bases at V and 1 base at J, with 14 bases between. CDR3 protein: CASSLARARQETQYF. CDR3 DNA sequence: TGTGCCAGCAGTCTCGCCCGGGCGCGCCAAGAGACCCAGTACTTC.

The chain is built from TRBV12-3 or TRBV12-4 and TRBJ2-3; 9 bases align to TRBD2. J was trimmed by 4 bases and V by 6 bases; bases with no gene match: 5. There are 14 residues in the CDR3. The CDR3 loop is CASRISGGADTQYF. For the CDR3, the DNA is TGTGCCAGCAGGATTAGCGGGGGTGCAGATACGCAGTATTTT.

This clonotype appeared once. The chain links TRBV7-2 to TRBJ2-7; D is possibly TRBD1 (7 bases). This CDR3 is built from 16 residues. Trimming pared 1 base from V and 5 bases from J, leaving 18 bases between. The germline V gene has CDR1 SGHTA and CDR2 FQGNSA. CDR3 nucleotide sequence: TGTGCCAGCAGCTTAGGCAGGCGACAGGGACTCGACGAGCAGTACTTC. Encoded protein: CASSLGRRQGLDEQYF.

CDR3 loop: CASTRGQPNYGYTF. In DNA, the CDR3 is TGTGCCAGCACCAGAGGGCAGCCAAATTATGGCTACACCTTC. The rearrangement uses TRBV12-3 or TRBV12-4 and TRBJ1-2; D gene unclear. Trimming stripped 7 bases from V and 5 bases from J, with 17 bases between. CDR3 length: 14 residues.

V gene TRBV4-2 combines with J gene TRBJ1-2, with 9 nucleotides matching TRBD1. The CDR3 runs to 15 residues. V lost 3 bases, J lost 8 bases, and 10 bases stayed unmatched. The germline V gene encodes CDR1 LGHNA and CDR2 YNFKEQ. CDR3 DNA sequence: TGTGCCAGCAGCCACGCTCCGGGACAGGGTACGGGCTACACCTTC. Translation gives CASSHAPGQGTGYTF.

The chain couples TRBV10-3 to TRBJ1-2, with 10 bases matching TRBD1. Germline V gene lookup returns CDR1 ENHRY and CDR2 SYGVKD. J gave up 8 bases and V 4 bases, and 7 bases lay outside the gene matches. This CDR3 contains 14 residues. This CDR3 reads CAISGGQGMGGYTF. The DNA of the CDR3 is TGTGCCATCAGTGGGGGACAGGGGATGGGGGGCTACACCTTC.

This chain's CDR3 is CASSFTGLQETQYF. Here the CDR3 DNA reads TGTGCCAGCAGTTTTACAGGGCTACAAGAGACCCAGTACTTC. This chain links TRBV12-3 or TRBV12-4 with TRBJ2-5; possibly TRBD1 for D (6 bases). This CDR3 has 14 amino acids. V was trimmed by 3 bases and J by 2 bases, leaving 10 bases between them.

This clonotype was counted once. V and J are TRBV6-5 and TRBJ1-1; unclear D gene. CDR1 and CDR2 (germline): MNHEY, SVGAGI. The V end was cut by 7 bases, the J end by 4 bases, with 13 bases between. This CDR3 is 13 amino acids long. The CDR3 sequence: CASTPAWGTEAFF. The CDR3 DNA reads TGTGCCAGCACCCCTGCTTGGGGCACTGAAGCTTTCTTT.

The chain joins TRBV20-1 to TRBJ1-1; D possibly corresponds to TRBD1 (5 bases). The length of the CDR3 is 13 residues. Trimming took off 2 bases at V and 5 bases at J, with 12 bases between the two ends. Germline CDR1 reads DFQATT; CDR2 reads SNEGSKA (reference sequence). This CDR3 is CSARRGVGTEAFF. For the CDR3, the DNA is TGCAGTGCTAGAAGAGGGGTTGGGACTGAAGCTTTCTTT.

The chain has TRBV7-8 and TRBJ2-7; D unresolved. This CDR3 contains 14 residues. Germline V gene data show CDR1 as SGHVS and CDR2 as FQNEAQ. V lost 5 bases and J lost 0, with 11 bases in between. The CDR3 coding sequence is TGTGCCAGCAGCGTCGAATGGTCCTCCTACGAGCAGTACTTC. The encoded protein is CASSVEWSSYEQYF.

This chain links TRBV20-1 with TRBJ1-1; D gene ambiguous. The length of the CDR3 is 14 residues. CDR1 DFQATT and CDR2 SNEGSKA come from the germline V gene (reference sequence). V was cut by 0 bases and J by 6 bases, with 14 bases left in between. The DNA for the CDR3 is TGCAGTGCTAGAGAACCCGGACGCCGGGCTGAAGCTTTCTTT. This sequence encodes CSAREPGRRAEAFF.

The rearrangement uses TRBV5-1 and TRBJ2-7; D is perhaps TRBD1 (6 bases). Germline loops: CDR1 SGHRS, CDR2 YFSETQ. The CDR3 loop spans 15 amino acids. V was cut by 0 bases and J by 2 bases, with 12 bases left in between. The CDR3 sequence is CASSLDRDTAYEQYF. CDR3 bases: TGCGCCAGCAGCTTGGATCGGGACACCGCCTACGAGCAGTACTTC.

This sequence joins TRBV10-3 and TRBJ2-1; D is unresolved. The CDR3 runs to 12 residues. The V end was cut by 6 bases, the J end by 6 bases, with 9 bases between. Germline CDR1 reads ENHRY; CDR2 reads SYGVKD. In DNA, the CDR3 is TGTGCCATCAGAAACCCTAGCAATGAGCAGTTCTTC. It encodes CAIRNPSNEQFF.

V and J are TRBV14 and TRBJ2-2; a possible D gene is TRBD2 (5 bases). The V and J ends lost 0 bases and 3 bases respectively, with 5 bases between them. CDR3 size: 14 residues. Germline V gene data show CDR1 as SGHDN and CDR2 as FVKESK. CDR3 sequence: CASSQERDTGELFF. The CDR3 region has the DNA TGTGCCAGCAGCCAAGAGCGGGACACCGGGGAGCTGTTTTTT.

This chain uses TRBV15 with TRBJ1-2; tentative D call: TRBD1 (5 bases). The CDR3 totals 13 residues. Germline V gives CDR1 LNHNV, CDR2 YYDKDF (reference sequence). Trimming removed 5 bases from V and 4 bases from J, with 11 bases in between. CDR3 sequence reads: CATSGGTVYGYTF. For the CDR3, the DNA is TGTGCCACCAGCGGGGGGACGGTCTATGGCTACACCTTC.

V is TRBV25-1 and J is TRBJ2-7, with a weak D call TRBD1 (5 bases). The CDR3 contains 14 residues. Germline V gene data show CDR1 as MGHDK and CDR2 as SYGVNS. Trimming took off 5 bases at V and 4 bases at J, with 15 bases between the two ends. The CDR3 protein is CASSSSGNYYEQYF. The CDR3 region has the DNA TGTGCCAGCAGTTCCTCAGGGAACTATTACGAGCAGTACTTC.

The chain combines TRBV20-1 with TRBJ2-3; perhaps TRBD2 as D (6 bases). This CDR3 spans 14 amino acids. Germline assignment: CDR1 DFQATT and CDR2 SNEGSKA (reference sequence). The germline V and J ends were trimmed by 5 bases and 5 bases, with 17 bases remaining between them. The CDR3 DNA is TGCAGTGCTCGGCGGGGATTAGGAGGAGATACGCAGTATTTT. Amino acid sequence: CSARRGLGGDTQYF.

This clonotype was found once. This chain joins TRBV14 and TRBJ1-1; a weak D match, TRBD1 (5 bases). CDR3 length: 14 amino acids. Germline CDR1 is SGHDN and CDR2 is FVKESK. Trimming took 2 bases from V and 7 from J, leaving 14 bases between them. CDR3 nucleotides: TGTGCCAGCAGCCAACTCGGAGGGGTAGGTGAAGCTTTCTTT. Translation gives CASSQLGGVGEAFF.